The 26 T cell receptor beta chains in this list originate from one sample, sequenced in a study of T-cell reconstitution after alpha-beta-depleted transplantation in children. Preparation of the TCRbeta library used unique molecular identifiers. TCRdb re-derived calls from the PCR reads in MiXCR, one entry per CDR3 protein. Among about 640,000 distinct CDR3 sequences listed, 10% to 15% were seen once. The sample in question was PBMCs, mostly from graft donor cells, obtained 360 days after TCRalphabeta/CD19-depleted stem cell transplant. The receptors come from a male patient between 5 and 17 years old who had a stem cell transplant for acute myeloid leukemia, so the T cells may come from the graft donor.

This clonotype occurred many times. This chain links TRBV29-1 with TRBJ2-7, with D perhaps matching TRBD2 (5 bases). The V end lost 5 bases, the J end lost 4 bases, and 9 bases lay between the germline ends. CDR3 length: 11 residues. CDR1 is SQVTM, CDR2 ANQGSEA, per germline. CDR3: CSVRSGYEQYF. As DNA, the CDR3 is TGCAGCGTTAGAAGCGGATACGAGCAGTACTTC.

A remark on this clonotype: The conserved phenylalanine or tryptophan normally closing the CDR3 is absent here, so this likely arose from a read error. This rearrangement joins TRBV30 to TRBJ2-1; 12 positions agree with TRBD2. Trimming at V came to 7 bases and at J to 4 bases, leaving 5 bases not matched to a gene. This CDR3 is built from 14 residues. Germline assignment: CDR1 GTSNPN and CDR2 SVGIG (reference sequence). The CDR3 loop is CAYLTSGSYNEQFY. In DNA form, the CDR3 reads TGTGCCTACCTGACTAGCGGGAGTTACAATGAGCAGTTCTAC.

The J gene is TRBJ2-1, the V gene TRBV7-3; 12 bases agree with TRBD2. The CDR3 loop spans 18 amino acids. Germline assignment: CDR1 SGHTA and CDR2 FQGTGA. V trimming: 2 bases; J trimming: 0 bases; junction bases outside the gene matches: 5. The CDR3 coding sequence is TGTGCCAGCAGCTTACAGACTAGCGGGAGCCTCTCCTACAATGAGCAGTTCTTC. Its protein is CASSLQTSGSLSYNEQFF.

The rearrangement uses TRBV6-5 and TRBJ2-1, with D possibly TRBD1 on 6 matching bases. Germline V gene data show CDR1 as MNHEY and CDR2 as SVGAGI. This CDR3 comprises 14 residues. Deletions cut 4 bases from V and 4 bases from J, with 11 bases between. The CDR3 reads CASSLWTAYNEQFF. CDR3 DNA: TGTGCCAGCAGTTTGTGGACAGCGTACAATGAGCAGTTCTTC.

The V gene is TRBV6-5, the J gene TRBJ2-1, with 7 bases aligning to TRBD2. V lost 2 bases, J lost 4 bases, and 8 bases stayed unmatched. The CDR3 runs 16 residues. Per the germline V gene, CDR1 is MNHEY and CDR2 is SVGAGI. The CDR3 bases are TGTGCCAGCAGTTACAGGCGGGGTAGCGGGTACAATGAGCAGTTCTTC. It is translated as CASSYRRGSGYNEQFF.

The chain employs TRBV5-1 and TRBJ2-1; D is perhaps TRBD1 (6 bases). V shed 4 bases and J shed 3 bases, with 20 bases lying between them. This CDR3 spans 17 amino acids. Germline V gives CDR1 SGHRS, CDR2 YFSETQ. DNA of the CDR3: TGCGCCAGCAGCCTACCTTTGGACAGAGCAGACTACAATGAGCAGTTCTTC. Translation: CASSLPLDRADYNEQFF.

The chain uses TRBV19 and TRBJ1-5; perhaps TRBD1 as D (5 bases). The CDR3 covers 14 residues. V shed 10 bases and J shed 0 bases, with 13 bases lying between them. The germline gives CDR1 LNHDA, CDR2 SQIVND (reference sequence). In DNA, the CDR3 is TGTGCCACCCGGGGGTACAATAGCAATCAGCCCCAGCATTTT. It translates to CATRGYNSNQPQHF.

The chain couples TRBV15 to TRBJ2-7; D is uncertain. The CDR3 spans 14 residues. The germline V gene encodes CDR1 LNHNV and CDR2 YYDKDF (reference sequence). Trimming stripped 0 bases from V and 5 bases from J, with 11 bases between. The CDR3 protein is CATSRDLGSDEQYF. The CDR3 DNA is TGTGCCACCAGCAGAGATCTAGGCAGTGACGAGCAGTACTTC.

This clonotype was recorded at least ten times. The chain combines TRBV12-3 or TRBV12-4 with TRBJ2-5; the D gene is possibly TRBD1 (7 bases). CDR3 size: 14 residues. Trimming took off 3 bases at V and 3 bases at J, with 11 bases between the two ends. The CDR3 coding sequence is TGTGCCAGCAGTTTCGTCAGGGGGGAAGAGACCCAGTACTTC. Translation gives CASSFVRGEETQYF.

This clonotype has more than one count but fewer than ten. This sequence joins TRBV7-9 and TRBJ2-3, with 11 bases aligning to TRBD2. J lost 2 bases, V lost 5 bases, and 6 bases had no gene match. CDR1 and CDR2 from the germline V gene are SEHNR and FQNEAQ (reference sequence). There are 16 residues in the CDR3. CDR3 in amino acids: CASSTVAGGFTDTQYF. In DNA form, the CDR3 reads TGTGCCAGCAGCACTGTAGCGGGAGGGTTCACAGATACGCAGTATTTT.

This rearrangement joins TRBV6-2 or TRBV6-3 to TRBJ2-2; 8 positions match TRBD2. CDR3 length: 14 residues. The germline gives CDR1 MNHEY, CDR2 SVGEGT. The J segment lost 7 bases and the V segment lost 8 bases, leaving 9 bases of the junction unmatched. The CDR3 reads CASLEAGVVGELFF. CDR3 coding DNA: TGTGCCAGCTTGGAAGCGGGAGTGGTCGGGGAGCTGTTTTTT.

In this sample, this clonotype turned up many times. V and J are TRBV2 and TRBJ2-7; 9 bases fit TRBD2. The ends lost 5 bases at V and 4 bases at J; junction bases unmatched: 12. The germline CDR1 and CDR2 sequences are SNHLY and FYNNEI. The CDR3 has 16 residues. For the CDR3, the DNA is TGTGCCAGCAGTCTCGGACTAGCGAACAACGGGTACGAGCAGTACTTC. Translating gives CASSLGLANNGYEQYF.

A few counts support this clonotype. This chain links TRBV7-9 with TRBJ2-5; the D is unclear. This CDR3 is built from 12 residues. The V end lost 7 bases, the J end lost 2 bases, and 8 bases lay between the germline ends. Germline V CDR1 and CDR2: SEHNR, FQNEAQ (reference sequence). The CDR3 bases are TGTGCCAGCAAGCAACTACAAGAGACCCAGTACTTC. Its protein product is CASKQLQETQYF.

The sample holds many counts of this clonotype. The chain is built from TRBV6-2 or TRBV6-3 and TRBJ2-5; D is uncertain. Per germline, CDR1 MNHEY and CDR2 SVGEGT. The V end was cut by 10 bases, the J end by 5 bases, with 14 bases between. This CDR3 spans 12 amino acids. This CDR3 is CATWEGIETQYF. CDR3 DNA: TGTGCCACTTGGGAAGGGATCGAGACCCAGTACTTC.

The table lists this clonotype with a count of one. This rearrangement joins TRBV7-9 to TRBJ2-2, with a tentative D call TRBD2 (5 bases). V was trimmed by 2 bases and J by 7 bases, leaving 11 bases between them. The germline V gene has CDR1 SEHNR and CDR2 FQNEAQ (reference sequence). The CDR3 contains 14 residues. The CDR3 reads CASSLIGGFGELFF. CDR3 DNA sequence: TGTGCCAGCAGCTTAATTGGCGGGTTCGGGGAGCTGTTTTTT.

This clonotype has at least ten counts. The CDR3 DNA sequence: TGTGCCAGCAGCTTCGGACTAGCGGGAGGGGAGCAGTACTTC. This translates into CASSFGLAGGEQYF. The V call is TRBV7-9, the J call TRBJ2-7; TRBD2 aligns across 15 bases. CDR1 is SEHNR and CDR2 is FQNEAQ in the germline V gene (reference sequence). Trimming removed 3 bases from V and 7 bases from J; junction bases left unmatched: 1. There are 14 residues in the CDR3. Filled out from reference TRBV7-9 and TRBJ2-7, the complete variable domain reads DTGVSQNPRHKITKRGQNVTFRCDPISEHNRLYWYRQTLGQGPEFLTYFQNEAQLEKSRLLSDRFSAERPKGSFSTLEIQRTEQGDSAMYLCASSFGLAGGEQYFGPGTRLTVT.

The CDR3 sequence: CSAITGTVYNEQFF. In DNA, the CDR3 is TGCAGTGCTATTACAGGGACCGTCTACAATGAGCAGTTCTTC. The V and J genes are TRBV20-1 and TRBJ2-1, with a weak D call TRBD1 (6 bases). The CDR3 has 14 residues. Trimming shortened V by 4 bases and J by 3 bases, and 13 bases separated the two germline ends. Germline values: CDR1 DFQATT, CDR2 SNEGSKA (reference sequence).

In its sample, this clonotype was seen a few times. CDR3 bases: TGTGCCAGCACTCCGCGGGGCGGGAAGCAGGGCTACAATGAGCAGTTCTTC. Encoded protein: CASTPRGGKQGYNEQFF. The chain is built from TRBV25-1 and TRBJ2-1; weak D call: TRBD2 (6 bases). Looked up from germline, CDR1 is MGHDK and CDR2 is SYGVNS. The V and J ends lost 7 bases and 3 bases respectively, with 22 bases between them. The CDR3 sequence is 17 residues long.

The table lists this clonotype with many counts. The chain combines TRBV11-2 with TRBJ2-1; 8 positions agree with TRBD2. The CDR3 is made up of 16 amino acids. Trimming at V came to 5 bases and at J to 3 bases, leaving 9 bases not matched to a gene. The germline CDR1 and CDR2 sequences are SGHAT and FQNNGV. The CDR3 region is CASSPLGGRYYNEQFF. CDR3 DNA: TGTGCCAGCAGCCCCCTTGGCGGGAGGTACTACAATGAGCAGTTCTTC.

This clonotype was counted a single time. The V gene is TRBV18, the J gene TRBJ2-1, with 11 bases that match TRBD2. The CDR3 sequence is 16 residues long. Germline CDR1 reads KGHSH; CDR2 reads LQKENI. With 3 bases clipped from V and 5 bases from J, the junction kept 6 bases outside the gene matches. The CDR3 nucleotides read TGTGCCAGCTCACCTACGACTAGCGGGACCCACAATGAGCAGTTCTTC. It codes for CASSPTTSGTHNEQFF.

This clonotype was counted many times. The rearrangement links TRBV30 to TRBJ1-5, with a possible D match to TRBD1 (5 bases). V lost 5 bases and J lost 3, with 17 bases in between. Germline-derived CDR1 and CDR2 are GTSNPN and SVGIG (reference sequence). The CDR3 is 15 residues long. CDR3 in amino acids: CAWSNGRAYNQPQHF. CDR3 DNA sequence: TGTGCCTGGTCCAACGGCAGGGCCTACAATCAGCCCCAGCATTTT.

Many counts were recorded for this clonotype. The V gene is TRBV29-1, the J gene TRBJ2-1; tentatively, D is TRBD1 (6 bases). The CDR3 spans 13 residues. The V end was cut by 6 bases, the J end by 6 bases, with 15 bases between. In germline, CDR1 is SQVTM, CDR2 ANQGSEA. CDR3 sequence (DNA): TGCAGCGTCGTCACAGGGTCCCTCAATGAGCAGTTCTTC. Translating it yields CSVVTGSLNEQFF.

This clonotype was recorded a few times. This sequence joins TRBV19 and TRBJ2-1; D is ambiguous. Trimming shortened V by 2 bases and J by 2 bases, and 7 bases separated the two germline ends. From germline, CDR1 is LNHDA and CDR2 SQIVND (reference sequence). The CDR3 runs 14 residues. The CDR3 sequence is CASSILYTYNEQFF. The CDR3 region has the DNA TGTGCCAGTAGTATACTATATACCTACAATGAGCAGTTCTTC.

CDR3 in amino acids: CASSSWTSGSTGELFF. In nucleotides, the CDR3 is TGCGCCAGCAGCTCTTGGACTAGCGGGAGTACCGGGGAGCTGTTTTTT. The chain joins TRBV5-1 to TRBJ2-2; TRBD2 matches at 13 bases. Germline values: CDR1 SGHRS, CDR2 YFSETQ. The CDR3 has 16 residues. V shed 3 bases and J 5 bases; nucleotides not matched to a gene: 4.

This clonotype showed up just a few times. This CDR3 reads CASSLAGVGGPWEQYF. CDR3 sequence (DNA): TGTGCCAGCAGCTTAGCGGGTGTGGGAGGGCCCTGGGAGCAGTACTTC. The chain employs TRBV7-2 and TRBJ2-7; 7 bases line up with TRBD2. This CDR3 is 16 amino acids long. Germline loops: CDR1 SGHTA, CDR2 FQGNSA. V shed 0 bases, J shed 7 bases, and the junction held 12 bases outside the gene matches.

This clonotype was observed a few times. The chain links TRBV7-3 to TRBJ2-3; TRBD1 is a possible D gene (6 bases). The length of the CDR3 is 16 residues. CDR1 SGHTA and CDR2 FQGTGA come from the germline V gene. Trimming stripped 4 bases from V and 1 base from J, with 15 bases between. The CDR3 DNA follows: TGTGCCAGCAGCTGGGGGCTAGGAGCAGGCACAGATACGCAGTATTTT. This codes for CASSWGLGAGTDTQYF.